These T cell receptor beta chains were read from a single sample in a study of technical replicates of blood from a few donors. Profiling relied on immunoSEQ multiplex PCR, and the TCRdb table lists in-frame clones only, not all of them. The table records around 76,000 clones, 95% to 98% of them present only once. Material: T cells isolated from PBMCs. The source of these receptors is a human donor in good health. Each CDR3 is given with its conserved first and last residue. Fields, in order: CDR3 protein, CDR3 DNA, clone size, J gene, V gene, CDR3 length, D gene. D genes are given only for firm matches. The size field is filled for only some rows; it gives once, few, many or a size class.

CASSVTGTGVAEAFF TGTGCCAGCAGTGTCACCGGGACAGGGGTCGCTGAAGCTTTCTTT NA TRBJ1-1 TRBV27 15 TRBD1
CASSLSIKETGQVQPQHF TGTGCCAGCAGCTTATCAATAAAGGAGACAGGGCAGGTCCAGCCCCAGCATTTT NA TRBJ1-5 TRBV13 18 TRBD1
CASAQGGEQYF TGTGCCAGCGCACAGGGGGGCGAGCAGTACTTC NA TRBJ2-7 TRBV28 11 TRBD1
CASSPGQGALNTEAFF TGTGCCAGCAGCCCTGGCCAGGGGGCGCTAAACACTGAAGCTTTCTTT NA TRBJ1-1 TRBV28 16 TRBD1
CASSDNREITEAFF TGCGCCAGCAGTGACAACAGGGAGATAACTGAAGCTTTCTTT once TRBJ1-1 TRBV10-1 14 NA
CASRDPTDYNEQFF TGTGCCAGCAGAGATCCGACAGATTACAATGAGCAGTTCTTC NA TRBJ2-1 TRBV27 14 NA
CASSLSGNYEQYF TGTGCCAGCAGTCTTAGCGGGAACTACGAGCAGTACTTC NA TRBJ2-7 TRBV27 13 TRBD2
CASSLVRSRPTDTQYF TGTGCCAGCAGCTTAGTACGATCTAGACCCACAGATACGCAGTATTTT NA TRBJ2-3 TRBV7-8 16 NA
CASSSEGGNEQFF TGTGCCAGCAGCTCCGAAGGGGGAAATGAGCAGTTCTTC NA TRBJ2-1 TRBV11-2 13 NA
CASSPRQGSTDTQYF TGTGCCAGCTCACCTAGACAGGGGAGCACAGATACGCAGTATTTT NA TRBJ2-3 TRBV18 15 TRBD1
CASSYSTGQETYEQYF TGTGCCAGCAGTTACAGCACGGGACAGGAGACCTACGAGCAGTACTTC NA TRBJ2-7 TRBV6-5 16 TRBD1
CASSVDGRGLSETQYF TGTGCCAGCAGCGTAGACGGGAGAGGCCTGAGCGAGACCCAGTACTTC NA TRBJ2-5 TRBV9 16 NA
CASEDGTFNQPQHF TGTGCCAGTGAAGACGGGACTTTTAATCAGCCCCAGCATTTT NA TRBJ1-5 TRBV19 14 NA
CASSRTGGDNEQFF TGCGCCAGCAGCAGGACCGGGGGGGACAATGAGCAGTTCTTC NA TRBJ2-1 TRBV5-1 14 TRBD2
CASSQTQTSGSEQFF TGTGCCAGCAGCCAGACACAGACTAGCGGCAGCGAGCAGTTCTTC NA TRBJ2-1 TRBV6-5 15 TRBD2
CASSLGGLAPSTDTQYF TGTGCCAGCAGCTTAGGGGGACTAGCGCCCAGCACAGATACGCAGTATTTT NA TRBJ2-3 TRBV11-3 17 TRBD2
CASSGGNEKLFF TGTGCCTCTTCAGGGGGAAATGAAAAACTGTTTTTT NA TRBJ1-4 TRBV30 12 TRBD1
CAISESTGHGYTF TGTGCCATCAGTGAGTCGACAGGGCATGGCTACACCTTC NA TRBJ1-2 TRBV10-3 13 TRBD1
CAWSVLEVREQYF TGTGCCTGGAGTGTACTAGAGGTGCGGGAGCAGTACTTC NA TRBJ2-7 TRBV30 13 NA
CASTERFPSNQPQHF TGTGCCAGCACCGAGAGGTTCCCCAGCAATCAGCCCCAGCATTTT NA TRBJ1-5 TRBV6-1 15 NA
CASSALTVEKLFF TGTGCCAGCAGTGCATTAACAGTTGAAAAACTGTTTTTT NA TRBJ1-4 TRBV28 13 NA
CASSVGQGPLYEQYF TGTGCCAGCAGCGTAGGGCAGGGTCCCCTCTACGAGCAGTACTTC NA TRBJ2-7 TRBV9 15 NA
CATSLPGVNEQYF TGTGCCACCTCCCTTCCCGGGGTTAACGAGCAGTACTTC NA TRBJ2-7 TRBV6-1 13 NA
CASSFTDVRGAFF TGTGCCAGCAGCTTCACAGACGTTCGGGGAGCTTTCTTT NA TRBJ1-1 TRBV11-2 13 NA
CASFKLPHEQYF TGTGCCAGCTTTAAACTGCCCCACGAGCAGTACTTC NA TRBJ2-7 TRBV27 12 NA
CAGRGQGSHEQYF TGTGCCGGGCGGGGACAGGGATCCCACGAGCAGTACTTC NA TRBJ2-7 TRBV6-1 13 TRBD1
CASSEGTSGIVSYEQYF TGTGCCAGCAGCGAGGGGACTAGCGGGATAGTATCCTACGAGCAGTACTTC once TRBJ2-7 TRBV9 17 TRBD2
CASSLSRYTEAFF TGTGCCAGCAGCCTCTCCCGGTACACTGAAGCTTTCTTT NA TRBJ1-1 TRBV16 13 NA
CASSLGNTYEQYF TGTGCCAGCAGCTTAGGCAACACCTACGAGCAGTACTTC NA TRBJ2-7 TRBV7-6 13 NA
CAWNKGGAGELFF TGTGCCTGGAATAAAGGGGGGGCCGGGGAGCTGTTTTTT NA TRBJ2-2 TRBV30 13 NA
CSVEVPYYEQYF TGCAGCGTTGAGGTACCCTACTACGAGCAGTACTTC NA TRBJ2-7 TRBV29-1 12 NA
CASSVGRSEKLFF TGTGCCAGCAGCGTAGGAAGGAGTGAAAAACTGTTTTTT NA TRBJ1-4 TRBV13 13 NA
CASSTGDFQPQHF TGTGCCAGCTCAACAGGGGATTTTCAGCCCCAGCATTTT once TRBJ1-5 TRBV18 13 TRBD1
CASSRDSNYEQYF TGTGCCAGCAGTAGGGACAGTAACTACGAGCAGTACTTC NA TRBJ2-7 TRBV6-6 13 TRBD1
CAWTGELYNEQFF TGTGCCTGGACAGGGGAGCTCTACAATGAGCAGTTCTTC NA TRBJ2-1 TRBV30 13 NA
CATGPGGLYNEQFF TGTGCCACCGGTCCCGGCGGCCTCTACAATGAGCAGTTCTTC NA TRBJ2-1 TRBV15 14 NA
CSVEAVGGDATNEKLFF TGCAGCGTTGAGGCGGTAGGAGGGGATGCAACTAATGAAAAACTGTTTTTT NA TRBJ1-4 TRBV29-1 17 NA
CASSYARARQPQHF TGTGCCAGCAGTTACGCCAGGGCCCGACAGCCCCAGCATTTT NA TRBJ1-5 TRBV27 14 NA
CASSYRGRYNEQFF TGTGCCAGCAGTTACAGGGGGCGCTACAATGAGCAGTTCTTC NA TRBJ2-1 TRBV28 14 TRBD1
CASRDVQGIWTEAFF TGTGCCAGCAGGGATGTACAGGGGATTTGGACTGAAGCTTTCTTT NA TRBJ1-1 TRBV6-1 15 TRBD1
CASKGAVNQPQHF TGTGCCAGCAAGGGGGCGGTAAACCAGCCCCAGCATTTT once TRBJ1-5 TRBV6-5 13 TRBD1
CASTRRGNQPQHF TGTGCCAGCACCCGCAGGGGTAATCAGCCCCAGCATTTT NA TRBJ1-5 TRBV5-6 13 NA
CASSRGTGEQFF TGTGCCAGCAGCAGGGGGACGGGTGAGCAGTTCTTC NA TRBJ2-1 TRBV7-3 12 NA
CASSPLSGTYSYEQYF TGTGCCAGCTCACCATTGTCAGGAACATACTCCTACGAGCAGTACTTC NA TRBJ2-7 TRBV18 16 NA
CASSDIENEQYF TGTGCCAGCAGCGATATTGAGAACGAGCAGTACTTC NA TRBJ2-7 TRBV9 12 NA
CASSQGQLASNEQFF TGCGCCAGCAGCCAAGGTCAACTAGCGTCTAATGAGCAGTTCTTC once TRBJ2-1 TRBV4-3 15 TRBD2
CSVGRTGELFF TGCAGCGTTGGTAGAACCGGGGAGCTGTTTTTT NA TRBJ2-2 TRBV29-1 11 NA
CASSRSTLYTDTQYF TGTGCCAGCAGCCGGAGTACCCTTTACACAGATACGCAGTATTTT NA TRBJ2-3 TRBV7-3 15 NA